Following are 13 T cell receptor beta chains from one sample sequenced in a study of regulatory T cells in long-lasting Graves disease. Time point here: persistent/refractory GD, antithyroid drugs over 5 years with positive TRAb. With RNA extracted from PBMCs as input, the TCR library was made. For TCR beta, libraries came from iRepertoire HTBI primers and Arm-PCR of CDR3 regions. TCRdb reprocessed the multiplex PCR reads via MiXCR and lists one record per CDR3 protein. The sample lists 350,000 to 450,000 distinct CDR3 sequences; roughly a fifth were seen once. Sample: peripheral blood mononuclear cells (PBMCs), taken when the disease was refractory, from a patient treated with antithyroid drugs. These receptors were obtained from a female donor with Graves disease.

This clonotype was detected only a few times. This chain uses TRBV19 with TRBJ1-5; perhaps TRBD1 as D (6 bases). Trimming removed 1 base at V and 5 bases at J, with 12 bases between. The CDR3 is 15 residues long. Germline loops: CDR1 LNHDA, CDR2 SQIVND (reference sequence). As DNA, the CDR3 is TGTGCCAGTAGTATAGCGGGGGGCGAGTATCAGCCCCAGCATTTT. Translating gives CASSIAGGEYQPQHF.

V usage is TRBV6-2 or TRBV6-3 and J usage is TRBJ1-1; D gene unclear. CDR1 is MNHEY and CDR2 is SVGEGT in the germline V gene. Trimming left V 0 bases short and J 4 bases short, with 9 bases between. The CDR3 contains 14 residues. The CDR3 DNA is TGTGCCAGCAGTTACTCGCAGCGCAGCACTGAAGCTTTCTTT. As protein: CASSYSQRSTEAFF.

The gene calls are TRBV30 and TRBJ1-1; D is undetermined. Germline assignment: CDR1 GTSNPN and CDR2 SVGIG (reference sequence). The CDR3 totals 14 residues. Trimming took off 2 bases at V and 5 bases at J, with 15 bases between the two ends. For the CDR3, the DNA is TGTGCCTGGAGTCCCTACAGCGGGTGGACTGAAGCTTTCTTT. Its translation is CAWSPYSGWTEAFF. The entire variable domain, with the rest obtained from reference TRBV30 and TRBJ1-1, is as follows: SQTIHQWPATLVQPVGSPLSLECTVEGTSNPNLYWYRQAAGRGLQLLFYSVGIGQISSEVPQNLSASRPQDRQFILSSKKLLLSDSGFYLCAWSPYSGWTEAFFGQGTRLTVV.

The CDR3 here is CATAGGGEETQYF. CDR3 in DNA: TGTGCCACCGCAGGAGGGGGCGAAGAGACCCAGTACTTC. The rearrangement joins TRBV24-1 to TRBJ2-5, with D possibly matching TRBD1 (7 bases). V lost 9 bases to trimming and J lost 3 bases, with 13 bases between them. Germline V gene lookup returns CDR1 KGHDR and CDR2 SFDVKD. The CDR3 is 13 amino acids.

This clonotype was observed many times. This rearrangement joins TRBV2 to TRBJ2-2, with 10 bases that match TRBD1. Germline CDR1 SNHLY, CDR2 FYNNEI. This CDR3 is 17 amino acids long. V was pared by 2 bases and J by 6 bases, with 9 bases of the junction left unmatched. The CDR3 is CASSEFEGQGISGELFF. DNA of the CDR3: TGTGCCAGCAGTGAATTTGAGGGACAGGGGATTTCCGGGGAGCTGTTTTTT.

The J gene is TRBJ1-1, the V gene TRBV10-3; no definite D call. This CDR3 has 13 amino acids. CDR1 and CDR2 from the germline V gene are ENHRY and SYGVKD. Trimming shortened V by 10 bases and J by 2 bases, and 14 bases separated the two germline ends. CDR3 amino acids: CAKSYGLNTEAFF. The CDR3 DNA reads TGTGCCAAATCCTACGGCCTTAACACTGAAGCTTTCTTT.

The chain recombines TRBV4-1 with TRBJ2-7; maybe TRBD2 (5 bases). Trimming removed 3 bases at V and 2 bases at J, with 11 bases between. This CDR3 spans 14 amino acids. Looked up from germline, CDR1 is MGHRA and CDR2 is YSYEKL. CDR3 coding DNA: TGCGCCAGCAGCCATGAGCGGTACCCCTACGAGCAGTACTTC. Translated: CASSHERYPYEQYF.

This clonotype was observed many times. The chain carries TRBV20-1 and TRBJ1-2, with D possibly matching TRBD1 (5 bases). The germline gives CDR1 DFQATT, CDR2 SNEGSKA (reference sequence). Trimming cost V 3 bases and J 6 bases, with 14 bases left between them. The CDR3 is made up of 13 amino acids. As DNA, the CDR3 is TGCAGTGCTAGGGCTCAGGGTTCGGATGGCTACACCTTC. Its translation: CSARAQGSDGYTF.

There are many counts of this clonotype. The V call is TRBV5-5, the J call TRBJ2-5, with D perhaps TRBD2 (5 bases). Trimming stripped 0 bases from V and 4 bases from J, with 16 bases between. Germline values: CDR1 SGHKS, CDR2 YYEKEE (reference sequence). CDR3 length: 16 amino acids. For the CDR3, the DNA is TGTGCCAGCAGCTTGGACCCGCCGGGGATTTCAGAGACCCAGTACTTC. It codes for CASSLDPPGISETQYF.

This clonotype was observed at least ten times. The chain combines TRBV12-3 or TRBV12-4 with TRBJ1-1; TRBD1 might be the D (5 bases). CDR3 length: 15 amino acids. Trimming stripped 8 bases from V and 4 bases from J, with 20 bases between. The CDR3 protein is CASGAPGRRGTEAFF. Here the CDR3 DNA reads TGTGCCAGCGGCGCACCGGGACGAAGGGGCACTGAAGCTTTCTTT.

This clonotype was recorded at least ten times. The chain couples TRBV2 to TRBJ2-7; the D is unclear. Germline V gene sequence: CDR1 SNHLY, CDR2 FYNNEI. Trimming pared 2 bases from V and 7 bases from J, leaving 21 bases between. The CDR3 totals 16 residues. For the CDR3, the DNA is TGTGCCAGCAGTGAATTGTCGGCAGGAAGTCCCCTGGAGCAGTACTTC. It is translated as CASSELSAGSPLEQYF.

V and J are TRBV15 and TRBJ2-1, with 12 positions matching TRBD2. Germline V gene lookup returns CDR1 LNHNV and CDR2 YYDKDF (reference sequence). The CDR3 consists of 16 residues. The V segment lost 0 bases and the J segment 8 bases; nucleotides outside the gene matches: 5. The CDR3 nucleotides are TGTGCCACCAGCAGAGATGCTAGCGGGAGGGCCCATGAGCAGTTCTTC. Its translation is CATSRDASGRAHEQFF. Full variable domain (missing parts from reference TRBV15 and TRBJ2-1): DAMVIQNPRYQVTQFGKPVTLSCSQTLNHNVMYWYQQKSSQAPKLLFHYYDKDFNNEADTPDNFQSRRPNTSFCFLDIRSPGLGDTAMYLCATSRDASGRAHEQFFGPGTRLTVL.

The CDR3 loop reads CASSWSGNTEAFF. The CDR3 bases are TGTGCCAGTAGTTGGTCAGGGAACACTGAAGCTTTCTTT. The chain carries TRBV19 and TRBJ1-1; D call uncertain. Germline loops: CDR1 LNHDA, CDR2 SQIVND (reference sequence). The CDR3 consists of 13 residues. Trimming left V 5 bases short and J 1 base short, with 8 bases between.